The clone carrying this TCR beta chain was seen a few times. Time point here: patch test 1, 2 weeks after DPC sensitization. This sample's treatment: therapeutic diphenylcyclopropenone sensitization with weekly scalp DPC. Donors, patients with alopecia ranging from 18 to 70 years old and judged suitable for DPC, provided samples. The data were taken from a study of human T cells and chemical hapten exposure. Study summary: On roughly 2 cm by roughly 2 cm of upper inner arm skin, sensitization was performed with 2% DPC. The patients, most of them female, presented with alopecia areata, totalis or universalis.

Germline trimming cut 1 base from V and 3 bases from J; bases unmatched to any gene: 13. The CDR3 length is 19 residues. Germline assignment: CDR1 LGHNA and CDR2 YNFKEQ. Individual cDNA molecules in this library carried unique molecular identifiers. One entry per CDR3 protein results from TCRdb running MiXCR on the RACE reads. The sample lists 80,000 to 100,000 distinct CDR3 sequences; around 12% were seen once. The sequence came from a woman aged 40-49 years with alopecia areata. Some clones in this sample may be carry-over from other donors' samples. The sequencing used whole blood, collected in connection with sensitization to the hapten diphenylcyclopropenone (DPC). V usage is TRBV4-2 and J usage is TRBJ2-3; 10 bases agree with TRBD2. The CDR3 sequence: CASSQGPSGRSPSTDTQYF. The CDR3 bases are TGTGCCAGCAGCCAAGGTCCTAGCGGGAGAAGTCCGTCAACAGATACGCAGTATTTT.